This TCR beta chain was retrieved from a study of PD-L1 blockade in urothelial cancer. Generated by immunoSEQ multiplex PCR, the TCRdb table keeps only in-frame clones and is missing some. The sample records over 50,000 clones, about 82% being singletons. Looked up from germline, CDR1 is MDHEN and CDR2 is SYDVKM. The CDR3 totals 14 residues. V lost 5 bases and J 0 bases, leaving 8 bases between the germline ends. This clone was seen just once. The sample here was PBMCs, taken around atezolizumab (anti-PD-L1) treatment. This chain connects TRBV28 to TRBJ1-5; D not certain. This TCR derives from a man between 50 and 59 years old with urothelial cancer. Here the CDR3 reads CASSAGHSNQPQHF. In nucleotides, the CDR3 is TGTGCCAGCAGTGCAGGCCATAGCAATCAGCCCCAGCATTTT.